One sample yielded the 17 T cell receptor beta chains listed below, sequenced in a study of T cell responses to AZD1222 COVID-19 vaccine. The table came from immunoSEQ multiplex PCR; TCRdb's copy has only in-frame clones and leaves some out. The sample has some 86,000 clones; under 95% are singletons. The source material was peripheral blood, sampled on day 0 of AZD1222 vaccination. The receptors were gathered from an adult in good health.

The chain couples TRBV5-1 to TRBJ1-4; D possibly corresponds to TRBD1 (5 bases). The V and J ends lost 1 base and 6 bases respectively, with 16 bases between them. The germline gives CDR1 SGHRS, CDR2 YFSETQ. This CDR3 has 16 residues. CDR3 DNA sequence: TGCGCCAGCAGCTTGCCGAGACAGAAAGGGCATGAAAAACTGTTTTTT. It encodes CASSLPRQKGHEKLFF.

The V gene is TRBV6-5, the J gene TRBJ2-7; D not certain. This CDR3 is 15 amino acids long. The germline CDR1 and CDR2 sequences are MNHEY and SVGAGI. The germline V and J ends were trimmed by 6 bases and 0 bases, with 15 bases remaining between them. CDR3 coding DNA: TGTGCCAGCAGCTTAGACGGATGGAGCTCCTACGAGCAGTACTTC. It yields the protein CASSLDGWSSYEQYF.

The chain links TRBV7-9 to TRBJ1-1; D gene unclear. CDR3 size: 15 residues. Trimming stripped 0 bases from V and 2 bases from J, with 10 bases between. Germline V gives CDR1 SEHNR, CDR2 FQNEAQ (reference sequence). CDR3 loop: CASSLALTGNTEAFF. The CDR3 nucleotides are TGTGCCAGCAGCTTAGCGCTGACTGGCAACACTGAAGCTTTCTTT.

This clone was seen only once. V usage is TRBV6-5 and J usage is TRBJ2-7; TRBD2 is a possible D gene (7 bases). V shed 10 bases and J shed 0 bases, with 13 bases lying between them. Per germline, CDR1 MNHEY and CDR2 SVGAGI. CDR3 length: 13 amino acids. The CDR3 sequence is CATGGPNSYEQYF. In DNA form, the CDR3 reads TGTGCCACGGGGGGCCCAAACTCCTACGAGCAGTACTTC.

In nucleotides, the CDR3 is TGTGCCAGCAGTTCAAAGACCCATCAGCCCCAGCATTTT. Translated, it gives CASSSKTHQPQHF. The chain has TRBV12-3 or TRBV12-4 and TRBJ1-5, with D hard to call. The CDR3 runs to 13 residues. The V gene lost 4 bases and the J gene lost 5 bases, with 9 bases spanning the gap.

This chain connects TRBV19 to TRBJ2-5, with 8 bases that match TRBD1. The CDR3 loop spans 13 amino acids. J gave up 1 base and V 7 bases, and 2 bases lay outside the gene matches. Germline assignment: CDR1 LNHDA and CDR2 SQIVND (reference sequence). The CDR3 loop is CASTGQGQETQYF. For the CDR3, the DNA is TGTGCCAGTACCGGACAGGGCCAAGAGACCCAGTACTTC.

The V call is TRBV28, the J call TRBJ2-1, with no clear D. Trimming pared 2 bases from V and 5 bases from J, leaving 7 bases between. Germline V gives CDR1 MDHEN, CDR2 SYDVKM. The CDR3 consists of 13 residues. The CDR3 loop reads CASSLGRNNEQFF. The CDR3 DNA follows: TGTGCCAGCAGTTTAGGCCGGAACAATGAGCAGTTCTTC.

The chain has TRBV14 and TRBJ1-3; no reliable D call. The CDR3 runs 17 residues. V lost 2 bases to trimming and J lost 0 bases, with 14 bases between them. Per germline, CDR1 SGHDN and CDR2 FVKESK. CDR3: CASSQNRLSGSGNTIYF. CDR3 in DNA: TGTGCCAGCAGCCAAAACCGACTATCCGGCTCTGGAAACACCATATATTTT.

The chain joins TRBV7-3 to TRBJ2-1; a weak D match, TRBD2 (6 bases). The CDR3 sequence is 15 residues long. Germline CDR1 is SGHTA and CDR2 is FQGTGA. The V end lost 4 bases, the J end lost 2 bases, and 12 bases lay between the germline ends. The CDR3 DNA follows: TGTGCCAGCAGCTCCCACGCGGGGACCTACAATGAGCAGTTCTTC. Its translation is CASSSHAGTYNEQFF.

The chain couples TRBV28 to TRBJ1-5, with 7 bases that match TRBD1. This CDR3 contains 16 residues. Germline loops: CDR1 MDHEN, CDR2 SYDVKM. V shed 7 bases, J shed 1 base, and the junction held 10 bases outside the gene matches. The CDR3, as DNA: TGTGCCAGCACTCTACCGACAGGGTCCAGCAATCAGCCCCAGCATTTT. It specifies CASTLPTGSSNQPQHF. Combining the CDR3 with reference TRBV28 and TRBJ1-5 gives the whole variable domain DVKVTQSSRYLVKRTGEKVFLECVQDMDHENMFWYRQDPGLGLRLIYFSYDVKMKEKGDIPEGYSVSREKKERFSLILESASTNQTSMYLCASTLPTGSSNQPQHFGDGTRLSIL.

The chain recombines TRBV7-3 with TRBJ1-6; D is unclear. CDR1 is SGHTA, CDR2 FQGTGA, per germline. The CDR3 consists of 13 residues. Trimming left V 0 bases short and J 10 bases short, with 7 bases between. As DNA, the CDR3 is TGTGCCAGCAGCTTAACCCGGGAGTCACCCCTCCACTTT. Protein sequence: CASSLTRESPLHF.

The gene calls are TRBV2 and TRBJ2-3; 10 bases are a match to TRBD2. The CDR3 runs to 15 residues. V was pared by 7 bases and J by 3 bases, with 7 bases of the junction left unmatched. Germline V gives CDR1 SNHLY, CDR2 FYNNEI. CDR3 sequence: CASNLLAGETDTQYF. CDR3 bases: TGTGCCAGCAATCTCCTAGCGGGAGAAACAGATACGCAGTATTTT.

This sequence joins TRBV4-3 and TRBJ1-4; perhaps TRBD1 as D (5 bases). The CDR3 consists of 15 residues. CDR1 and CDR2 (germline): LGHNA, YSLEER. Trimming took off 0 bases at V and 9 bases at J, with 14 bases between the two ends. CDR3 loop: CASSQDPGKLKKLFF. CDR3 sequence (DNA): TGCGCCAGCAGCCAAGATCCAGGGAAATTGAAAAAACTGTTTTTT.

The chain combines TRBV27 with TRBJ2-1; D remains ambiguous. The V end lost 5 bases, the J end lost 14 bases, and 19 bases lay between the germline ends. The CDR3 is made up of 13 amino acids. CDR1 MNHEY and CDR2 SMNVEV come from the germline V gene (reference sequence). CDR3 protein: CASSPLGPNRKFF. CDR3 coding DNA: TGTGCCAGCAGTCCACTTGGGCCCAATCGGAAGTTCTTC.

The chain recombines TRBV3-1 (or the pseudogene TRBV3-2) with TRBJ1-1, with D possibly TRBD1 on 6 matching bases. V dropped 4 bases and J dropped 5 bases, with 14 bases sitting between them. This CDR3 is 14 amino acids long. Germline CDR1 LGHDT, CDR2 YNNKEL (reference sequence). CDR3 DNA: TGTGCCAGCAGCCGAACTTGGGGGCGGACTGAAGCTTTCTTT. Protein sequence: CASSRTWGRTEAFF.

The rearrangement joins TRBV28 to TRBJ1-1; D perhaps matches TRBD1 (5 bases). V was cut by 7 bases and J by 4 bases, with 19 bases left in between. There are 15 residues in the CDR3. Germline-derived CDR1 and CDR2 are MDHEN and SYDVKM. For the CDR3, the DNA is TGTGCCAGCATTAATTCTTGGGCAGGGCCCACTGAAGCTTTCTTT. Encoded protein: CASINSWAGPTEAFF.

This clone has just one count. Here the CDR3 reads CASSIDLRRGRSGELFF. The CDR3 nucleotides are TGTGCCAGTAGTATAGATCTCAGGAGGGGAAGGTCCGGGGAGCTGTTTTTT. The V gene is TRBV19, the J gene TRBJ2-2, with D maybe TRBD2 (6 bases). The CDR3 totals 17 residues. Germline CDR1 and CDR2: LNHDA and SQIVND (reference sequence). V was shortened by 0 bases and J by 6 bases, with 17 bases between the two germline ends.